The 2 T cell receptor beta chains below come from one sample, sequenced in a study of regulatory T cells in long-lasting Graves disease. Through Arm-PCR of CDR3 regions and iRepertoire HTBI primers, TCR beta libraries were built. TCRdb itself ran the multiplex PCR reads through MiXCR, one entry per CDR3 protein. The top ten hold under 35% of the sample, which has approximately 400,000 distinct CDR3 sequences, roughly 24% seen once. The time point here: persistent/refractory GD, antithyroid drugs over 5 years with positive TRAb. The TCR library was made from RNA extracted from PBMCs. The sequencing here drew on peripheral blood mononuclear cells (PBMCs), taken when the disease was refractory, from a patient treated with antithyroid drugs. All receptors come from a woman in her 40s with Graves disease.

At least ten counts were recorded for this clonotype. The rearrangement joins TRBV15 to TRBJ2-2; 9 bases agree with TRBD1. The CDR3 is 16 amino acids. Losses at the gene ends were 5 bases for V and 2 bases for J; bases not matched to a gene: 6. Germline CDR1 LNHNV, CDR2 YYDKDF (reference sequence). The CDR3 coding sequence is TGTGCCACCAGCGTTCCGGGACAGGGAAACACCGGGGAGCTGTTTTTT. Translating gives CATSVPGQGNTGELFF.

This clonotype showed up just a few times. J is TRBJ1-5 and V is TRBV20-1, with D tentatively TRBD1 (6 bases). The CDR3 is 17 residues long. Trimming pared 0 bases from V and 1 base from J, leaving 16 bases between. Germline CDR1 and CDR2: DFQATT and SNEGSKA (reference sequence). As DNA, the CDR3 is TGCAGTGCTAGAGACGAACAGGGTTTCGGGAGCAATCAGCCCCAGCATTTT. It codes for CSARDEQGFGSNQPQHF.